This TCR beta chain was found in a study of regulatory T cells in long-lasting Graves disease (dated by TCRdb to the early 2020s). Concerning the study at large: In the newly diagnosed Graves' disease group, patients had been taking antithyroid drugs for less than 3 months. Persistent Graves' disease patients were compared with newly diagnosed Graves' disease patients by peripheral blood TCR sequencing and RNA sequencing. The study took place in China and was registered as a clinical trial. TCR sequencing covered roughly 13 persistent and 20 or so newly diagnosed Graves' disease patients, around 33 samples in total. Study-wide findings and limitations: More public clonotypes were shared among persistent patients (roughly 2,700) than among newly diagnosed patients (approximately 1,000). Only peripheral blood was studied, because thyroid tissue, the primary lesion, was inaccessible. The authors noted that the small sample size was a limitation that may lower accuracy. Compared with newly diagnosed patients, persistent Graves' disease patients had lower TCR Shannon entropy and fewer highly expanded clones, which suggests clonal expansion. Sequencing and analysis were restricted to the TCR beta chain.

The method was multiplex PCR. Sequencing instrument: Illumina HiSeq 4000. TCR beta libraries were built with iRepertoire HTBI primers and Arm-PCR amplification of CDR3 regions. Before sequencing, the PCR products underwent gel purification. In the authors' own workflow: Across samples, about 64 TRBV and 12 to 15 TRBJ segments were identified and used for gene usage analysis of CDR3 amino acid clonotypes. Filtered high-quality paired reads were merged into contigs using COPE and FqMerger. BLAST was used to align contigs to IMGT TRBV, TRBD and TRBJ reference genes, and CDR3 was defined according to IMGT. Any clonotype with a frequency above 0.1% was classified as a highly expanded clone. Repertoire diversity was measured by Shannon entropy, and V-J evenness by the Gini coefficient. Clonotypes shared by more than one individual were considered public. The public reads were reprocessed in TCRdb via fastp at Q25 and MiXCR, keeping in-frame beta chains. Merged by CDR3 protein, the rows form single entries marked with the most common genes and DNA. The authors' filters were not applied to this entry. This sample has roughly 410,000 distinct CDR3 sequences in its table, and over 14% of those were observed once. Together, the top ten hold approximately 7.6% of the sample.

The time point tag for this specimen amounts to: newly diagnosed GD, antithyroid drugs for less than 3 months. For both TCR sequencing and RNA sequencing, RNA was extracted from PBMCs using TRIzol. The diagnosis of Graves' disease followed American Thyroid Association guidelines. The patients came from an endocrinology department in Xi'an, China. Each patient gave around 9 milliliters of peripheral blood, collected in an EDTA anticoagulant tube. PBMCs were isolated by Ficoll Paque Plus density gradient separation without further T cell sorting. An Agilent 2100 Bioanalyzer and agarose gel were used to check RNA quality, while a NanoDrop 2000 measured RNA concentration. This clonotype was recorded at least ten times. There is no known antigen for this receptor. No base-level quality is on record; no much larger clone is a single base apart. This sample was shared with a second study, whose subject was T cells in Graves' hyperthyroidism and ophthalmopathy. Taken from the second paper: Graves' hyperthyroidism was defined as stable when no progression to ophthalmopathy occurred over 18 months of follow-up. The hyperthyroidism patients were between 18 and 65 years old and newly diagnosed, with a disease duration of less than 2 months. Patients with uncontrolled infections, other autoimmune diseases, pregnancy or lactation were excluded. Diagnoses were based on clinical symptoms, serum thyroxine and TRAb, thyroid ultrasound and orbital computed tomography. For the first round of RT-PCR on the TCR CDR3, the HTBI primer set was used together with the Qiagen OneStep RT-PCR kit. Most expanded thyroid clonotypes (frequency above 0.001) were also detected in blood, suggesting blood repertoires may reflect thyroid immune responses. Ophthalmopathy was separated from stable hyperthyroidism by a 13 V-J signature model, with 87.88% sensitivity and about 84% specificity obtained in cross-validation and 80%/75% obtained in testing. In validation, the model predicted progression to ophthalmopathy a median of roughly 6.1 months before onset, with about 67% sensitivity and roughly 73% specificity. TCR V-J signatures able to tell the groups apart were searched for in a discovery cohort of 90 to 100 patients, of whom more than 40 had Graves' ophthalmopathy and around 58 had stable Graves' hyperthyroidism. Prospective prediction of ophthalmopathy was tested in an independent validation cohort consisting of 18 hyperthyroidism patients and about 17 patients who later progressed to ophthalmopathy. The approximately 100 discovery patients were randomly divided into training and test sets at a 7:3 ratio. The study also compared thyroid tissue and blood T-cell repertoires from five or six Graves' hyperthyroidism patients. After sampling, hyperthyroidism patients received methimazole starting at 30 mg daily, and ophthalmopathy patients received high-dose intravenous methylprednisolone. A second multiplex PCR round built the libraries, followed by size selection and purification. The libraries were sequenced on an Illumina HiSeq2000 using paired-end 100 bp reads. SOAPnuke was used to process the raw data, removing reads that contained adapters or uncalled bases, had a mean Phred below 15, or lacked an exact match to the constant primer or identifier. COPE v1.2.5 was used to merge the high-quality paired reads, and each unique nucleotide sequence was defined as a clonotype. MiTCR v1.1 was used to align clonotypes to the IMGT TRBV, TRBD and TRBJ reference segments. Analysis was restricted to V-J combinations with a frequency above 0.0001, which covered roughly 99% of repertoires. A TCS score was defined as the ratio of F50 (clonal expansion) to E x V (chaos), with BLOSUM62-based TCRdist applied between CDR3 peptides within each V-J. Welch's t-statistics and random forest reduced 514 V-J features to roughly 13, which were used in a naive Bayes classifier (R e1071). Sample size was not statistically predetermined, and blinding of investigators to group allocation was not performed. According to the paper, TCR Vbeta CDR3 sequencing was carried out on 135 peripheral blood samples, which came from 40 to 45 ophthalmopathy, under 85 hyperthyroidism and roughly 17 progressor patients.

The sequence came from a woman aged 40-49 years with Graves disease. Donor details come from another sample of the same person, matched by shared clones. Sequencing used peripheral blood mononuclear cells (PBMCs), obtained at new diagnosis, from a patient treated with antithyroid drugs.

The CDR3 region has the sequence CATSASGPGETQYF. The DNA sequence is TGTGCCACCAGTGCATCGGGCCCCGGAGAGACCCAGTACTTC. The chain joins TRBV24-1 to TRBJ2-5, with the D gene uncertain. CDR3 length: 14 amino acids, cysteine to phenylalanine. Kept here is only the CDR3 DNA, which spans 42 bases and is read in frame from base 1. Trimming costs V 5 bases and J 4 bases, and their ends lie 13 bases apart. Taken from the germline V gene, the CDR1 and CDR2 loops are KGHDR and SFDVKD.